A selection of T cell receptor beta chains follows, all from one sample in a study of blood T cell repertoires in COVID-19. This table comes from immunoSEQ multiplex PCR, and its TCRdb copy is limited to in-frame clones, with some not included. This sample yields around 130,000 clones, of which almost 85% are seen a single time; around 13% belongs to the top ten. Sequenced sample: peripheral blood. The receptors here all came from a human donor in a cohort sampled during active COVID-19. CDR3s include the opening cysteine and the closing phenylalanine or tryptophan. Each record gives: V gene, J gene, clone size, D gene, CDR3 protein, CDR3 DNA. The D gene is left open where the match is weak. Part of the rows lack a size; the others show once, few, many or a class for expanded clones.

V gene: TRBV6-1; J gene: TRBJ1-5; clone size: .; D gene: .; CDR3 protein: CASSELWLSGQPQHF; CDR3 DNA: TGTGCCAGCAGTGAATTGTGGCTATCGGGTCAGCCCCAGCATTTT
V gene: TRBV6-5; J gene: TRBJ2-7; clone size: .; D gene: .; CDR3 protein: CASSLRQTNEQYF; CDR3 DNA: TGTGCCAGCAGTTTACGGCAGACAAACGAGCAGTACTTC
V gene: TRBV18; J gene: TRBJ2-2; clone size: few; D gene: TRBD1; CDR3 protein: CASSPGQDTTGELFF; CDR3 DNA: TGTGCCAGCTCGCCGGGACAGGACACCACCGGGGAGCTGTTTTTT
V gene: TRBV30; J gene: TRBJ1-4; clone size: .; D gene: .; CDR3 protein: CAWSITPVSEKLFF; CDR3 DNA: TGTGCCTGGAGTATCACCCCCGTGAGTGAAAAACTGTTTTTT
V gene: TRBV30; J gene: TRBJ1-4; clone size: once; D gene: .; CDR3 protein: CASIGGAINEKLFF; CDR3 DNA: TGTGCCTCCATCGGGGGAGCAATTAATGAAAAACTGTTTTTT
V gene: TRBV5-1; J gene: TRBJ2-1; clone size: .; D gene: .; CDR3 protein: CASSPDGEGEQFF; CDR3 DNA: TGCGCCAGCAGCCCCGATGGTGAGGGTGAGCAGTTCTTC
V gene: TRBV19; J gene: TRBJ2-5; clone size: .; D gene: .; CDR3 protein: CASSPTRQETQYF; CDR3 DNA: TGTGCCAGTAGTCCAACGAGACAAGAGACCCAGTACTTC
V gene: TRBV5-4; J gene: TRBJ2-7; clone size: .; D gene: .; CDR3 protein: CASSLFGVGAYEQYF; CDR3 DNA: TGTGCCAGCAGCTTGTTCGGGGTCGGGGCCTACGAGCAGTACTTC
V gene: TRBV5-1; J gene: TRBJ2-5; clone size: .; D gene: TRBD2; CDR3 protein: CASAGGMRETQYF; CDR3 DNA: TGCGCCAGCGCCGGGGGGATGCGAGAGACCCAGTACTTC
V gene: TRBV7-8; J gene: TRBJ2-3; clone size: .; D gene: .; CDR3 protein: CASSLGSQRYTDTQYF; CDR3 DNA: TGTGCCAGCAGCTTAGGTTCCCAGCGTTACACAGATACGCAGTATTTT
V gene: TRBV11-2; J gene: TRBJ2-1; clone size: .; D gene: TRBD2; CDR3 protein: CASSLTSGVYNEQFF; CDR3 DNA: TGTGCCAGCAGCTTGACTAGCGGGGTCTACAATGAGCAGTTCTTC
V gene: TRBV6-5; J gene: TRBJ2-6; clone size: .; D gene: .; CDR3 protein: CASSYHRMIANVLTF; CDR3 DNA: TGTGCCAGCAGTTACCACAGGATGATAGCCAACGTCCTGACTTTC
V gene: TRBV2; J gene: TRBJ2-2; clone size: few; D gene: .; CDR3 protein: CASSEQNTGELFF; CDR3 DNA: TGTGCCAGCAGTGAACAGAACACCGGGGAGCTGTTTTTT
V gene: TRBV5-4; J gene: TRBJ2-4; clone size: .; D gene: TRBD2; CDR3 protein: CASSVLAGGPGENIQYF; CDR3 DNA: TGTGCCAGCAGCGTCCTAGCGGGGGGGCCAGGCGAAAACATTCAGTACTTC
V gene: TRBV18; J gene: TRBJ1-2; clone size: .; D gene: TRBD1; CDR3 protein: CASSPTGGDFNGYTF; CDR3 DNA: TGTGCCAGCTCACCTACAGGGGGGGATTTTAATGGCTACACCTTC
V gene: TRBV6-2/TRBV6-3; J gene: TRBJ2-7; clone size: .; D gene: .; CDR3 protein: CASSYGQSSYEQYF; CDR3 DNA: TGTGCCAGCAGTTACGGACAGAGTTCTTACGAGCAGTACTTC
V gene: TRBV5-1; J gene: TRBJ2-5; clone size: .; D gene: .; CDR3 protein: CASSAGTSETQYF; CDR3 DNA: TGCGCCAGCAGCGCGGGGACCTCGGAGACCCAGTACTTC
V gene: TRBV27; J gene: TRBJ2-1; clone size: .; D gene: TRBD2; CDR3 protein: CASSLSKRRGGYYNEQFF; CDR3 DNA: TGTGCCAGCAGTTTATCCAAAAGGCGGGGGGGATACTACAATGAGCAGTTCTTC
V gene: TRBV9; J gene: TRBJ1-2; clone size: once; D gene: .; CDR3 protein: CASSVEGVYGYTF; CDR3 DNA: TGTGCCAGCAGCGTAGAGGGGGTCTATGGCTACACCTTC
V gene: TRBV6-5; J gene: TRBJ2-1; clone size: .; D gene: .; CDR3 protein: CASKQGGTVQGEQFF; CDR3 DNA: TGTGCCAGCAAACAGGGGGGGACAGTACAGGGTGAGCAGTTCTTC
V gene: TRBV20-1; J gene: TRBJ1-3; clone size: once; D gene: .; CDR3 protein: CSASILTGNTIYF; CDR3 DNA: TGCAGTGCTAGTATACTCACTGGAAACACCATATATTTT
V gene: TRBV15; J gene: TRBJ2-1; clone size: .; D gene: .; CDR3 protein: CATSRDLPGGLGNEQFF; CDR3 DNA: TGTGCCACCAGCAGAGATCTCCCGGGGGGCCTTGGGAATGAGCAGTTCTTC
V gene: TRBV19; J gene: TRBJ1-5; clone size: .; D gene: .; CDR3 protein: CASSTTQGTRNQPQHF; CDR3 DNA: TGTGCCAGTAGTACAACCCAGGGTACTCGCAATCAGCCCCAGCATTTT
V gene: TRBV4-2; J gene: TRBJ2-3; clone size: .; D gene: .; CDR3 protein: CASSQVSEETQYF; CDR3 DNA: TGTGCCAGCAGCCAAGTTTCTGAGGAGACGCAGTATTTT
V gene: TRBV5-1; J gene: TRBJ2-5; clone size: .; D gene: TRBD2; CDR3 protein: CASSLAGSGGETQYF; CDR3 DNA: TGCGCCAGCAGCTTGGCCGGCAGCGGGGGGGAGACCCAGTACTTC
V gene: TRBV28; J gene: TRBJ2-3; clone size: .; D gene: TRBD2; CDR3 protein: CASSLWASGSTDTQYF; CDR3 DNA: TGTGCCAGCAGTTTATGGGCTAGCGGTAGCACAGATACGCAGTATTTT
V gene: TRBV7-9; J gene: TRBJ1-2; clone size: few; D gene: TRBD1; CDR3 protein: CASSPTPPGGYGYTF; CDR3 DNA: TGTGCCAGCAGCCCAACCCCTCCAGGGGGGTATGGCTACACCTTC
V gene: TRBV3-1/TRBV3-2; J gene: TRBJ1-5; clone size: .; D gene: .; CDR3 protein: CASSQTSGLNQPQHF; CDR3 DNA: TGTGCCAGCAGCCAGACCTCGGGACTCAATCAGCCCCAGCATTTT
V gene: TRBV6-2/TRBV6-3; J gene: TRBJ2-7; clone size: .; D gene: .; CDR3 protein: CASSYAGQRDYEQYF; CDR3 DNA: TGTGCCAGCAGTTACGCGGGACAGAGAGACTACGAGCAGTACTTC
V gene: TRBV3-1/TRBV3-2; J gene: TRBJ1-1; clone size: .; D gene: .; CDR3 protein: CASSQVSEGRGEAFF; CDR3 DNA: TGTGCCAGCAGCCAAGTCTCGGAGGGCCGGGGTGAAGCTTTCTTT
V gene: TRBV18; J gene: TRBJ1-2; clone size: .; D gene: TRBD1; CDR3 protein: CASSSRTGVMGYTF; CDR3 DNA: TGTGCCAGCTCATCTAGGACAGGGGTAATGGGCTACACCTTC
V gene: TRBV10-3; J gene: TRBJ2-5; clone size: once; D gene: TRBD2; CDR3 protein: CAISEKRGSQETQYF; CDR3 DNA: TGTGCCATCAGTGAGAAGCGGGGGAGTCAAGAGACCCAGTACTTC
V gene: TRBV6-5; J gene: TRBJ2-7; clone size: .; D gene: TRBD2; CDR3 protein: CASSSLTSGVSYEQYF; CDR3 DNA: TGTGCCAGCAGTTCCCTCACTAGCGGGGTATCCTACGAGCAGTACTTC
V gene: TRBV2; J gene: TRBJ1-1; clone size: .; D gene: TRBD1; CDR3 protein: CASSVGTGIAEAFF; CDR3 DNA: TGTGCCAGCAGTGTTGGGACAGGGATCGCTGAAGCTTTCTTT
V gene: TRBV6-5; J gene: TRBJ2-7; clone size: .; D gene: TRBD2; CDR3 protein: CASSFSLGGAYEQYF; CDR3 DNA: TGTGCCAGCAGTTTCTCCCTCGGGGGGGCCTACGAGCAGTACTTC
V gene: TRBV5-1; J gene: TRBJ2-3; clone size: .; D gene: .; CDR3 protein: CASRTVTSTDTQYF; CDR3 DNA: TGCGCCAGCAGAACCGTTACAAGCACAGATACGCAGTATTTT
V gene: TRBV5-1; J gene: TRBJ2-2; clone size: medium-sized; D gene: TRBD1; CDR3 protein: CASSTTGTGTTGELFF; CDR3 DNA: TGCGCCAGCAGCACTACCGGGACAGGGACGACCGGGGAGCTGTTTTTT
V gene: TRBV10-3; J gene: TRBJ1-1; clone size: .; D gene: .; CDR3 protein: CAIKEPPTEAFF; CDR3 DNA: TGTGCCATCAAGGAGCCTCCCACTGAAGCTTTCTTT
V gene: TRBV29-1; J gene: TRBJ2-2; clone size: many; D gene: .; CDR3 protein: CSVEAGIPPNTGELFF; CDR3 DNA: TGCAGCGTTGAAGCAGGTATCCCCCCGAACACCGGGGAGCTGTTTTTT
V gene: TRBV5-1; J gene: TRBJ2-3; clone size: .; D gene: .; CDR3 protein: CASSLDAGMTDTQYF; CDR3 DNA: TGCGCCAGCAGCTTGGATGCGGGGATGACAGATACGCAGTATTTT